What follows are 27 T cell receptor beta chains derived from one specimen sequenced in a study of blood T cell repertoires in COVID-19. Some clones are missing from TCRdb's copy, which holds only in-frame ones; the method was immunoSEQ multiplex PCR. The profile covers roughly 130,000 clones, with around 85% appearing a single time and roughly 15% taken by the ten largest. Sequencing used peripheral blood. The receptors stem from a woman in her 50s with acute or convalescent COVID-19.

V gene TRBV28 combines with J gene TRBJ1-5; no clear D. CDR1 is MDHEN, CDR2 SYDVKM, per germline. This CDR3 has 16 amino acids. V lost 5 bases, J lost 7 bases, and 21 bases lay in between. CDR3 region: CASSTLTGRSRQPQHF. The CDR3 coding sequence is TGTGCCAGCAGTACCCTCACGGGTAGGAGTCGACAGCCCCAGCATTTT.

This clone has ten or more counts. The CDR3 spells CASSQITGFNSPLHF. As DNA, the CDR3 is TGCGCCAGCAGCCAAATTACAGGTTTTAATTCACCCCTCCACTTT. V usage is TRBV4-1 and J usage is TRBJ1-6, with D possibly TRBD1 on 5 matching bases. This CDR3 has 15 amino acids. Per germline, CDR1 MGHRA and CDR2 YSYEKL. The V end lost 2 bases, the J end lost 6 bases, and 11 bases lay between the germline ends.

This clone was counted many times. As DNA, the CDR3 is TGCGCCAGCAGCCAAGGTGGGGACAGGGGCTCCTACGAGCAGTACTTC. This sequence encodes CASSQGGDRGSYEQYF. The V call is TRBV4-1, the J call TRBJ2-7; 10 nucleotides line up with TRBD1. Per germline, CDR1 MGHRA and CDR2 YSYEKL. The CDR3 is 16 residues long. Trimming cost V 1 base and J 0 bases; bases outside gene matches: 3.

The chain combines TRBV5-1 with TRBJ1-2; D may be TRBD1 (6 bases). Germline-derived CDR1 and CDR2 are SGHRS and YFSETQ. The CDR3 consists of 13 residues. Trimming left V 3 bases short and J 5 bases short, with 11 bases between. CDR3 DNA: TGCGCCAGCAGCTCGGACAGCCCTTATGGCTACACCTTC. Its protein product is CASSSDSPYGYTF.

The gene calls are TRBV7-2 and TRBJ2-7; TRBD1 is a possible D gene (6 bases). The germline gives CDR1 SGHTA, CDR2 FQGNSA. The CDR3 totals 15 residues. V lost 4 bases, J lost 3 bases, and 16 bases lay in between. The CDR3 loop reads CASSSEGTPYYEQYF. The CDR3 DNA follows: TGTGCCAGCAGCTCAGAAGGGACACCCTACTACGAGCAGTACTTC.

The chain joins TRBV2 to TRBJ1-1; 8 nucleotides line up with TRBD1. Germline V gene sequence: CDR1 SNHLY, CDR2 FYNNEI. This CDR3 spans 13 amino acids. V trimming: 5 bases; J trimming: 11 bases; junction bases outside the gene matches: 10. The CDR3 spells CASSTQIRGRAFF. As DNA, the CDR3 is TGTGCCAGCAGTACCCAAATCAGGGGGCGCGCTTTCTTT.

The chain couples TRBV6-1 to TRBJ1-2, with 7 bases aligning to TRBD1. The CDR3 consists of 14 residues. The germline CDR1 and CDR2 sequences are MNHNS and SASEGT. Trimming cost V 1 base and J 7 bases; bases outside gene matches: 6. CDR3 amino acids: CASSEVWQGVGYTF. CDR3 DNA sequence: TGTGCCAGCAGTGAAGTTTGGCAGGGGGTTGGCTACACCTTC.

This chain uses TRBV2 with TRBJ1-2, with TRBD1 identical over 8 bases. The V and J ends lost 9 bases and 4 bases, in that order; junction bases with no gene match: 13. Per the germline V gene, CDR1 is SNHLY and CDR2 is FYNNEI. This CDR3 comprises 15 residues. As DNA, the CDR3 is TGTGCCAGTAATTCCCCAGGGGGCGGAGGCTATGGCTACACCTTC. Protein product: CASNSPGGGGYGYTF.

The J gene is TRBJ1-4, the V gene TRBV3-1 (or the pseudogene TRBV3-2); TRBD1 matches at 7 bases. Looked up from germline, CDR1 is LGHDT and CDR2 is YNNKEL (reference sequence). The CDR3 consists of 15 residues. V shed 2 bases and J 7 bases; nucleotides not matched to a gene: 7. The CDR3 region is CASSQTAGGGEKLFF. The CDR3 DNA follows: TGTGCCAGCAGCCAAACGGCAGGGGGTGGTGAAAAACTGTTTTTT.

This clone was detected only a few times. The rearrangement uses TRBV7-6 and TRBJ2-7; maybe TRBD2 (5 bases). CDR3 length equals 16 residues. CDR1 SGHVS and CDR2 FNYEAQ come from the germline V gene. V was clipped by 0 bases and J by 3 bases, with 15 bases between them. The CDR3 region has the DNA TGTGCCAGCAGCTTAGCCCCTCTATCCAGCGGCTACGAGCAGTACTTC. Encoded protein: CASSLAPLSSGYEQYF.

The V gene is TRBV5-1, the J gene TRBJ2-3; 10 bases are a match to TRBD2. CDR1 and CDR2 from the germline V gene are SGHRS and YFSETQ. The CDR3 loop spans 17 amino acids. V shed 0 bases, J shed 2 bases, and the junction held 6 bases outside the gene matches. The CDR3 sequence is CASSLGASGGLTDTQYF. For the CDR3, the DNA is TGCGCCAGCAGCTTGGGGGCTAGCGGGGGTCTCACAGATACGCAGTATTTT.

J is TRBJ2-7 and V is TRBV4-1; 7 nucleotides line up with TRBD2. This CDR3 is 17 amino acids long. Per germline, CDR1 MGHRA and CDR2 YSYEKL. J was trimmed by 1 base and V by 1 base; bases with no gene match: 10. In DNA, the CDR3 is TGCGCCAGCAGCCAAGTCTTGGGGGGGGAAATTTCCTACGAGCAGTACTTC. This codes for CASSQVLGGEISYEQYF.

V usage is TRBV28 and J usage is TRBJ2-7; possible D gene TRBD2, 5 bases. In germline, CDR1 is MDHEN, CDR2 SYDVKM. This CDR3 region has 13 residues. Between the trimmed V and J ends, which lost 4 bases and 2 bases, there was a span of 9 bases. The CDR3 bases are TGTGCCAGCAGTTACGGAGGAGCCTACGAGCAGTACTTC. It encodes CASSYGGAYEQYF.

This clone has just a few counts. The chain combines TRBV5-6 with TRBJ1-2; perhaps TRBD1 as D (6 bases). This CDR3 spans 14 amino acids. CDR1 and CDR2 from the germline V gene are SGHDT and YYEEEE. V was trimmed by 0 bases and J by 8 bases, leaving 14 bases between them. The CDR3 bases are TGTGCCAGCAGCTTGGCCAATCAGGGGCGAGGCTACACCTTC. The encoded protein is CASSLANQGRGYTF. Full variable domain (outside the CDR3, taken from reference TRBV5-6 and TRBJ1-2): DAGVTQSPTHLIKTRGQQVTLRCSPKSGHDTVSWYQQALGQGPQFIFQYYEEEERQRGNFPDRFSGHQFPNYSSELNVNALLLGDSALYLCASSLANQGRGYTFGSGTRLTVV.

There are many counts of this clone. The chain combines TRBV4-1 with TRBJ2-2; 7 bases agree with TRBD1. This CDR3 spans 17 amino acids. The ends lost 4 bases at V and 6 bases at J; junction bases unmatched: 14. The germline V gene encodes CDR1 MGHRA and CDR2 YSYEKL. Written as DNA, the CDR3 is TGCGCCAGCAGCCTTACAACCCGGGACAGTCAAGCCGGGGAGCTGTTTTTT. Protein sequence: CASSLTTRDSQAGELFF.

The V call is TRBV3-1 (or the pseudogene TRBV3-2), the J call TRBJ1-2; D uncertain. Germline V gives CDR1 LGHDT, CDR2 YNNKEL (reference sequence). The V gene lost 3 bases and the J gene lost 8 bases, with 16 bases spanning the gap. The CDR3 consists of 14 residues. The CDR3: CASSQAGYLWGYTF. In DNA form, the CDR3 reads TGTGCCAGCAGCCAGGCCGGGTATCTATGGGGCTACACCTTC.

This sequence joins TRBV7-8 and TRBJ1-2; D is uncertain. Trimming took 2 bases from V and 2 from J, leaving 6 bases between them. From germline, CDR1 is SGHVS and CDR2 FQNEAQ. The CDR3 contains 13 residues. The CDR3 region has the DNA TGTGCCAGCAGCTTACCTAAAAACTATGGCTACACCTTC. This encodes CASSLPKNYGYTF.

The rearrangement uses TRBV5-6 and TRBJ1-4; TRBD1 aligns across 7 bases. The CDR3 sequence is 15 residues long. Per the germline V gene, CDR1 is SGHDT and CDR2 is YYEEEE. The V and J ends lost 4 bases and 2 bases, in that order; junction bases with no gene match: 5. DNA of the CDR3: TGTGCCAGCAGCGCCACAGGGGTCACTAATGAAAAACTGTTTTTT. This gives the protein CASSATGVTNEKLFF.

V and J are TRBV30 and TRBJ1-3; 9 nucleotides match TRBD1. J gave up 3 bases and V 2 bases, and 8 bases lay outside the gene matches. CDR3 length equals 16 residues. From germline, CDR1 is GTSNPN and CDR2 SVGIG (reference sequence). DNA for the CDR3: TGTGCCTGGAGTCCTTTACAGGGGGCGGTTGGAAACACCATATATTTT. Protein product: CAWSPLQGAVGNTIYF.

This clone was seen a handful of times. V and J are TRBV2 and TRBJ2-7; 7 bases are shared with TRBD1. There are 12 residues in the CDR3. Trimming cost V 4 bases and J 7 bases; bases outside gene matches: 4. Looked up from germline, CDR1 is SNHLY and CDR2 is FYNNEI. The CDR3 is CASSATGVEQYF. The CDR3 DNA is TGTGCCAGCAGTGCTACAGGGGTTGAGCAGTACTTC.

This chain connects TRBV27 to TRBJ1-6, with D possibly being TRBD1 (5 bases). This CDR3 is 14 amino acids long. Germline CDR1 is MNHEY and CDR2 is SMNVEV (reference sequence). V lost 2 bases, J lost 9 bases, and 11 bases lay in between. CDR3 sequence (DNA): TGTGCCAGCAGTTTAGGGGGGGAGGGTTCACCCCTCCACTTT. Residues: CASSLGGEGSPLHF.

In the case of this clone: The identical CDR3 is also encoded by other nucleotide sequences in the sample. V is TRBV19 and J is TRBJ1-2, with D possibly being TRBD1 (5 bases). V shed 1 base and J shed 3 bases, with 12 bases lying between them. This CDR3 is built from 15 residues. Germline V gene lookup returns CDR1 LNHDA and CDR2 SQIVND (reference sequence). This CDR3 reads CASSIVRGGDYGYTF. The CDR3 DNA reads TGTGCCAGTAGTATAGTCCGGGGCGGGGACTATGGCTACACCTTC.

This clone turned up a few times. The chain has TRBV19 and TRBJ1-5; D call uncertain. Germline V gives CDR1 LNHDA, CDR2 SQIVND (reference sequence). CDR3 length: 15 amino acids. Trimming took off 7 bases at V and 2 bases at J, with 15 bases between the two ends. The CDR3 nucleotides are TGTGCCAGTACCCCGGGTCCAGCGGGCAATCAGCCCCAGCATTTT. Its protein is CASTPGPAGNQPQHF.

The gene calls are TRBV7-3 and TRBJ2-3; 10 bases align to TRBD1. Germline V lookup: CDR1 SGHTA, CDR2 FQGTGA. Trimming cost V 5 bases and J 2 bases; bases outside gene matches: 4. CDR3 length: 15 amino acids. The CDR3 bases are TGTGCCAGCAGCGCTGGGACAGGGGACACAGATACGCAGTATTTT. It is translated as CASSAGTGDTDTQYF.

The chain joins TRBV7-9 to TRBJ1-1; 9 positions match TRBD1. Germline values: CDR1 SEHNR, CDR2 FQNEAQ (reference sequence). The J segment lost 4 bases and the V segment lost 5 bases, leaving 8 bases of the junction unmatched. The CDR3 is 15 residues long. Here the CDR3 DNA reads TGTGCCAGCAGCACCCAAACAGGGGGCGGCACTGAAGCTTTCTTT. Encoded protein: CASSTQTGGGTEAFF. The whole variable domain, filled in from reference TRBV7-9 and TRBJ1-1, reads DTGVSQNPRHKITKRGQNVTFRCDPISEHNRLYWYRQTLGQGPEFLTYFQNEAQLEKSRLLSDRFSAERPKGSFSTLEIQRTEQGDSAMYLCASSTQTGGGTEAFFGQGTRLTVV.

The chain is built from TRBV9 and TRBJ2-7, with a tentative D call TRBD1 (5 bases). Germline CDR1 SGDLS, CDR2 YYNGEE. V was pared by 0 bases and J by 0 bases, with 10 bases between. The CDR3 runs to 15 residues. DNA for the CDR3: TGTGCCAGCAGCGTAGGGACACACAGCTCCTACGAGCAGTACTTC. Residues: CASSVGTHSSYEQYF.

The chain couples TRBV19 to TRBJ2-7; D is uncertain. The CDR3 runs to 13 residues. The germline V gene encodes CDR1 LNHDA and CDR2 SQIVND (reference sequence). V was pared by 2 bases and J by 4 bases, with 9 bases between. The CDR3 DNA follows: TGTGCCAGTAGTATAACAGCCCTTTACGAGCAGTACTTC. Translated: CASSITALYEQYF.